This T cell receptor beta chain is from a study of early T cells in non-severe SARS-CoV-2 infection. In germline, CDR1 is LGHDT, CDR2 YNNKEL (reference sequence). CDR3 size: 15 residues. V gave up 6 bases and J gave up 1 base, with 16 bases separating them. Individual cDNA molecules were tagged with unique molecular identifiers, the study reported. TCRdb recomputed calls from the 5' RACE reads with MiXCR, one row per CDR3 protein. Seen here are tens of thousands of distinct CDR3 sequences, less than 15% observed once, and the top ten hold roughly 3.9%. This clonotype has at least ten counts. This receptor was identified in an adult who was a healthcare worker with PCR-confirmed SARS-CoV-2 infection or an uninfected control (not recorded which). V gene TRBV3-1 combines with J gene TRBJ2-7, with D possibly matching TRBD2 (6 bases). Sequenced material: whole blood. DNA of the CDR3: TGTGCCAGCAGTCCCGGGACTTTGATTTCCTACGAGCAGTACTTC. It encodes CASSPGTLISYEQYF.